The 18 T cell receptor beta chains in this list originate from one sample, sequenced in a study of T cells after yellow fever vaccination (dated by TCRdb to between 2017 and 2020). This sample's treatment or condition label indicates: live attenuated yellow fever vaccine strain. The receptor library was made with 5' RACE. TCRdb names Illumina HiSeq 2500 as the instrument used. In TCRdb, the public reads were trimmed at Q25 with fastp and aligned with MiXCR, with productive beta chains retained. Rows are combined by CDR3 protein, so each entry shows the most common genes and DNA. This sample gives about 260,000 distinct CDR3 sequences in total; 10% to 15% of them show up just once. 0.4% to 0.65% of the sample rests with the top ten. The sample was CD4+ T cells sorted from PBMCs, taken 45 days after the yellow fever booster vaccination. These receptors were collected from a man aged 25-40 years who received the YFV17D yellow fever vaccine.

CDR3 region: CSATTTGTEETQYF. As DNA, the CDR3 is TGCAGTGCTACGACGACGGGGACGGAGGAGACCCAGTACTTC. The rearrangement joins TRBV20-1 to TRBJ2-5; D tentatively fits TRBD1 or TRBD2 (5 bases each). The germline V gene has CDR1 DFQATT and CDR2 SNEGSKA (reference sequence). V dropped 4 bases and J dropped 5 bases, with 17 bases sitting between them. There are 14 residues in the CDR3.

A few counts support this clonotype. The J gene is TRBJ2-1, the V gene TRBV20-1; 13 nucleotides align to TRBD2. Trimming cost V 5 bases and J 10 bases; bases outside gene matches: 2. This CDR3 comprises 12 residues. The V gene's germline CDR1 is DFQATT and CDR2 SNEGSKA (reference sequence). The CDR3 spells CSAGTSGEEQFF. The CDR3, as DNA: TGCAGTGCTGGGACTAGCGGGGAGGAGCAGTTCTTC.

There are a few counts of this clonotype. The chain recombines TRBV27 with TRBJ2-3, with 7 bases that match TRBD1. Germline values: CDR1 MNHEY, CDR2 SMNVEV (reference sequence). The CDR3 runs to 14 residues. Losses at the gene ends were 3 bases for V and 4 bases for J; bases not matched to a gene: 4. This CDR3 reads CASSFRQGPDTQYF. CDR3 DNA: TGTGCCAGCAGTTTCAGACAGGGCCCAGATACGCAGTATTTT.

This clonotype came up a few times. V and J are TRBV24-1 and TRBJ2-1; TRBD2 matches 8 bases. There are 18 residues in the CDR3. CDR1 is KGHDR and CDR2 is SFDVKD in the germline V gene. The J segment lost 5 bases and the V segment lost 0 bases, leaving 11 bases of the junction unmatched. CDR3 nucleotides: TGTGCCACCAGTGATTTGCGGGAACCCGGGACTAGAGACAATGAGCAGTTCTTC. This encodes CATSDLREPGTRDNEQFF.

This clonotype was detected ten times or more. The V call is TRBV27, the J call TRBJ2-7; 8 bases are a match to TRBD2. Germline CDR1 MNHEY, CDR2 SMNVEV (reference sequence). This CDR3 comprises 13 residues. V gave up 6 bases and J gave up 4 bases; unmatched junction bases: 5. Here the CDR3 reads CASSPRGGYEQYF. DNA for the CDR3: TGTGCCAGCAGCCCTCGGGGGGGTTACGAGCAGTACTTC.

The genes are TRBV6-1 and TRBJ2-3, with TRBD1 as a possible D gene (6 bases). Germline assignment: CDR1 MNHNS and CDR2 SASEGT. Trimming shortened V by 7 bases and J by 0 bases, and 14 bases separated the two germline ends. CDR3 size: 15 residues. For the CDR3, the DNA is TGTGCCAGCAACTTCGGCAGGGGTAGCACAGATACGCAGTATTTT. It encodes CASNFGRGSTDTQYF.

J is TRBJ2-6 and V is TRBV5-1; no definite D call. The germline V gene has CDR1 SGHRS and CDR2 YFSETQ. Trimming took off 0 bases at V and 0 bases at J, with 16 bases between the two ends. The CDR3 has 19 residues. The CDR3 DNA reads TGCGCCAGCAGCTTGGCGTTAACTTTCGCGACCTCTGGGGCCAACGTCCTGACTTTC. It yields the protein CASSLALTFATSGANVLTF.

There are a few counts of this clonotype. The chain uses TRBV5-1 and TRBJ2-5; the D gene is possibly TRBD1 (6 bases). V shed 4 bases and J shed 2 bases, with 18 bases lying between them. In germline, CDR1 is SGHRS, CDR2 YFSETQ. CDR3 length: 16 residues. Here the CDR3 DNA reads TGCGCCAGCAGCACGGGGACATCCTCAAGGCAAGAGACCCAGTACTTC. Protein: CASSTGTSSRQETQYF.

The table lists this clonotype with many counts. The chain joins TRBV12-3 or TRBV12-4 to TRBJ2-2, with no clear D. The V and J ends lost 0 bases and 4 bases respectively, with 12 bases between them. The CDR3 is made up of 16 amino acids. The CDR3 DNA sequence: TGTGCCAGCAGTTTAGCGCGGTCGTGGGGCACCGGGGAGCTGTTTTTT. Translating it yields CASSLARSWGTGELFF.

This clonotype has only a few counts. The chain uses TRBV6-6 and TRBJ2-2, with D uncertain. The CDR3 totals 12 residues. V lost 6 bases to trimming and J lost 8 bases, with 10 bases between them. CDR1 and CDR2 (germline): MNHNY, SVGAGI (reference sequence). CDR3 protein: CASRSLGGELFF. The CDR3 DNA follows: TGTGCCAGCAGATCCCTGGGGGGGGAGCTGTTTTTT.

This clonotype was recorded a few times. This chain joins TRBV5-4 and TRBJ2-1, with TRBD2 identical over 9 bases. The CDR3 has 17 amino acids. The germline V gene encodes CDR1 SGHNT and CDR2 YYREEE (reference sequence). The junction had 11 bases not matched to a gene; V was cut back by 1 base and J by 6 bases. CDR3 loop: CASSLFRSSGGSNEQFF. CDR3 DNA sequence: TGTGCCAGCAGCTTGTTCAGAAGTAGCGGGGGTTCCAATGAGCAGTTCTTC. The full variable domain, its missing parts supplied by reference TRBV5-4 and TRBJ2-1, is ETGVTQSPTHLIKTRGQQVTLRCSSQSGHNTVSWYQQALGQGPQFIFQYYREEENGRGNFPPRFSGLQFPNYSSELNVNALELDDSALYLCASSLFRSSGGSNEQFFGPGTRLTVL.

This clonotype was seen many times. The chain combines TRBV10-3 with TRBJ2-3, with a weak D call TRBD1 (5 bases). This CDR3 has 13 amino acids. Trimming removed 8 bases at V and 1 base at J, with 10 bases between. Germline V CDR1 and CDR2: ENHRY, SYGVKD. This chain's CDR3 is CAIEQAGTDTQYF. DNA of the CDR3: TGTGCCATCGAACAGGCTGGCACAGATACGCAGTATTTT.

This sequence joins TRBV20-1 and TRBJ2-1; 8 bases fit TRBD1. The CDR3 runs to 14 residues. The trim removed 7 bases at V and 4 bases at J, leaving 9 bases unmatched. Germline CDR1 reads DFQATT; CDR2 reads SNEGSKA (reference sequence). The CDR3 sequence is CSGKGQEAYNEQFF. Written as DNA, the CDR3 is TGCAGTGGGAAGGGACAGGAGGCATACAATGAGCAGTTCTTC.

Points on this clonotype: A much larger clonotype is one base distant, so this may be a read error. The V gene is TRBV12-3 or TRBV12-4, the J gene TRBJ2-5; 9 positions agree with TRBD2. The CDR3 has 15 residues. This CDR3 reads CASSLSREGREAQYF. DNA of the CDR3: TGTGCCAGCAGTTTATCGCGGGAGGGCCGAGAGGCCCAGTACTTC.

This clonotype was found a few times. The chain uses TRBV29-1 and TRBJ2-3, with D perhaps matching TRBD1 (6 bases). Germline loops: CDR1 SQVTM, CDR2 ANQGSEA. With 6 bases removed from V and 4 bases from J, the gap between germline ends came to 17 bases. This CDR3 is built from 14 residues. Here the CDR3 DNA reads TGCAGCGTATTGAGGGGGAATCCCGCAGATACGCAGTATTTT. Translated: CSVLRGNPADTQYF.

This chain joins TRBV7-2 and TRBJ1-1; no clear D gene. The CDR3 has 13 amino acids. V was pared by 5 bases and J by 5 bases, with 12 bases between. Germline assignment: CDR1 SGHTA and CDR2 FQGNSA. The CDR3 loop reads CASSTLVGTEAFF. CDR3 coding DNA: TGTGCCAGCAGCACCCTCGTTGGAACTGAAGCTTTCTTT.

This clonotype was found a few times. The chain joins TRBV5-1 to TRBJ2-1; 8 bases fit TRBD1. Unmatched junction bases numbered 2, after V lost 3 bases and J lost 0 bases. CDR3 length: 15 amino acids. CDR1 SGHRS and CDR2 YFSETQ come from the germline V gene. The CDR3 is CASSSQGVSYNEQFF. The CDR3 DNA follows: TGCGCCAGCAGCTCACAGGGGGTCTCCTACAATGAGCAGTTCTTC.

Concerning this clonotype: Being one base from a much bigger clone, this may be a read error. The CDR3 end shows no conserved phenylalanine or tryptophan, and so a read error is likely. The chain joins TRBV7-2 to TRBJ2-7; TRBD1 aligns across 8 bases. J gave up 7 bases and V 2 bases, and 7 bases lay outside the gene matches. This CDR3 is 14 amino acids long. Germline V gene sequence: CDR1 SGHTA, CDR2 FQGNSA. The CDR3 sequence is CASSLQDRVNEQYL. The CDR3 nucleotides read TGTGCCAGCAGCTTACAGGACAGGGTAAATGAGCAGTACCTC.